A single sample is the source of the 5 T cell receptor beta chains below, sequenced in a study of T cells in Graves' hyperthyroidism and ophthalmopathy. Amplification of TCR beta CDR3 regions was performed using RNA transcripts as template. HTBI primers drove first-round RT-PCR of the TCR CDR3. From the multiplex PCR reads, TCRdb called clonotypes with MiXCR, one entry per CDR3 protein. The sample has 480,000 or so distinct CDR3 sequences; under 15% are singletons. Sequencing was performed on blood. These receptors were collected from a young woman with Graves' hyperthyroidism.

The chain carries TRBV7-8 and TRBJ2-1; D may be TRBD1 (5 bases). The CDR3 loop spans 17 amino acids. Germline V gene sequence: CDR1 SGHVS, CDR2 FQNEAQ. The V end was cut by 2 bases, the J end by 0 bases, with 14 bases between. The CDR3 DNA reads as TGTGCCAGCAGCTTAACAGGCGGATCAAGCTCCTACAATGAGCAGTTCTTC. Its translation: CASSLTGGSSSYNEQFF.

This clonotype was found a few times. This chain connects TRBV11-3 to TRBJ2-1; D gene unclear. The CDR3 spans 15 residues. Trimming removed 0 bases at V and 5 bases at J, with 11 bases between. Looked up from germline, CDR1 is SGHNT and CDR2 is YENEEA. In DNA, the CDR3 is TGTGCCAGCAGCTTAGACGAGACTCCCCACAATGAGCAGTTCTTC. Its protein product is CASSLDETPHNEQFF.

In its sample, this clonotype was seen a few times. CDR3 bases: TGTGCCAGCAGTTACGAGGCAGGGCGGATCACCGGGGAGCTGTTTTTT. This sequence encodes CASSYEAGRITGELFF. The chain recombines TRBV6-5 with TRBJ2-2, with a tentative D call TRBD1 (5 bases). Trimming left V 2 bases short and J 4 bases short, with 14 bases between. CDR3 length: 16 amino acids. Germline V lookup: CDR1 MNHEY, CDR2 SVGAGI.

Written as DNA, the CDR3 is TGTGCCAGCAGCTTGGGTTTGGGACTAGCGGGGAACGGCTACGAGCAGTACTTC. Its protein is CASSLGLGLAGNGYEQYF. The chain is built from TRBV5-5 and TRBJ2-7; 13 bases are shared with TRBD2. The germline V gene has CDR1 SGHKS and CDR2 YYEKEE (reference sequence). Trimming removed 0 bases from V and 3 bases from J; junction bases left unmatched: 9. This CDR3 is 18 amino acids long.

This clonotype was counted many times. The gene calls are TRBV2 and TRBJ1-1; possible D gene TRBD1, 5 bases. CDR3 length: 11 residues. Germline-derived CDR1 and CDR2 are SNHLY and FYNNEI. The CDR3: CATQGNTEAFF. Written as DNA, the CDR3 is TGTGCGACTCAGGGGAACACTGAAGCTTTCTTT.